A single sample is the source of the 25 T cell receptor beta chains below, sequenced in a study of Ad26.COV2.S vaccination and SARS-CoV-2 variants. Stated treatment: some 20 received Ad26.COV2.S at low or high dose, single or two shots; about 5 received placebo; per-sample allocation not given. All samples were drawn on day 63, counting from the first vaccine or placebo injection. The data were produced by immunoSEQ multiplex PCR, yet TCRdb's version contains in-frame clones alone and is incomplete. The sample comprises about 350,000 clones, around 89% of which are singletons, and just under 5% rests with the top ten. This material consisted of peripheral blood, taken in a trial of Ad26.COV2.S vaccine versus placebo. These receptors were taken from a person aged 18-65 years who received the Ad26.COV2.S COVID-19 vaccine or a placebo.

Note on this clone: The identical CDR3 is also encoded by other nucleotide sequences in the sample. The V gene is TRBV20-1, the J gene TRBJ2-7, with TRBD2 as a possible D gene (5 bases). Germline CDR1 reads DFQATT; CDR2 reads SNEGSKA (reference sequence). V gave up 6 bases and J gave up 3 bases, with 9 bases separating them. This CDR3 has 11 residues. CDR3 coding DNA: TGCAGTGCCTCCCGGGGCTACGAGCAGTACTTC. Amino acids: CSASRGYEQYF.

The gene calls are TRBV7-9 and TRBJ1-2; D uncertain. Per the germline V gene, CDR1 is SEHNR and CDR2 is FQNEAQ (reference sequence). Trimming shortened V by 3 bases and J by 4 bases, and 9 bases separated the two germline ends. The CDR3 spans 13 residues. CDR3: CASSFPDGYGYTF. The CDR3 DNA is TGTGCCAGCAGCTTCCCCGACGGCTATGGCTACACCTTC.

This rearrangement joins TRBV7-2 to TRBJ2-5; 10 nucleotides agree with TRBD1. The germline V gene encodes CDR1 SGHTA and CDR2 FQGNSA. The trim removed 1 base at V and 4 bases at J, leaving 9 bases unmatched. This CDR3 is built from 17 residues. The CDR3 DNA follows: TGTGCCAGCAGCTTAGGGGCGACAGGGGGCATTCGAGAGACCCAGTACTTC. Protein product: CASSLGATGGIRETQYF.

The gene calls are TRBV7-8 and TRBJ2-7; D remains ambiguous. V gave up 5 bases and J gave up 10 bases, with 21 bases separating them. The V gene's germline CDR1 is SGHVS and CDR2 FQNEAQ. The CDR3 loop spans 14 amino acids. CDR3 DNA sequence: TGTGCCAGCAGCGTAGGCAACTCCCTACCCACCCAGTACTTC. The encoded protein is CASSVGNSLPTQYF.

The genes are TRBV4-1 and TRBJ2-4; D is perhaps TRBD2 (6 bases). Trimming cost V 0 bases and J 6 bases, with 12 bases left between them. CDR3 length: 15 amino acids. CDR1 and CDR2 from the germline V gene are MGHRA and YSYEKL. Here the CDR3 reads CASSQDQEGANIQYF. The DNA for the CDR3 is TGCGCCAGCAGCCAAGATCAGGAGGGTGCAAACATTCAGTACTTC.

This clone has just one count. This chain connects TRBV7-2 to TRBJ2-3; TRBD2 is a possible D gene (6 bases). The germline V gene encodes CDR1 SGHTA and CDR2 FQGNSA. V gave up 1 base and J gave up 1 base, with 9 bases separating them. The length of the CDR3 is 15 residues. CDR3 residues: CASSLEAGRTDTQYF. The CDR3 DNA is TGTGCCAGCAGCTTAGAGGCGGGGCGCACAGATACGCAGTATTTT.

V and J are TRBV9 and TRBJ2-7; D is perhaps TRBD1 or TRBD2 (6 bases each). Trimming shortened V by 3 bases and J by 2 bases, and 9 bases separated the two germline ends. CDR1 is SGDLS and CDR2 is YYNGEE in the germline V gene. The CDR3 is made up of 13 amino acids. The CDR3 region is CASSGGGTYEQYF. CDR3 sequence (DNA): TGTGCCAGCAGCGGAGGGGGGACCTACGAGCAGTACTTC.

This clone occurred once. CDR3 in amino acids: CASSYLPGHNTEAFF. The DNA for the CDR3 is TGTGCCAGCAGTTACCTTCCGGGACACAACACTGAAGCTTTCTTT. The V gene is TRBV7-2, the J gene TRBJ1-1; tentative D call: TRBD1 (6 bases). CDR1 and CDR2 (germline): SGHTA, FQGNSA. The CDR3 covers 15 residues. The V end was cut by 6 bases, the J end by 2 bases, with 16 bases between.

The CDR3 loop reads CASSWGTPSYEQYF. CDR3 coding DNA: TGTGCCAGCAGCTGGGGGACACCCTCCTACGAGCAGTACTTC. This rearrangement joins TRBV5-4 to TRBJ2-7; TRBD1 is a possible D gene (6 bases). CDR3 length: 14 residues. The germline gives CDR1 SGHNT, CDR2 YYREEE (reference sequence). The V gene lost 3 bases and the J gene lost 0 bases, with 10 bases spanning the gap.

In this sample, this clone turned up a few times. At the DNA level, this CDR3 is encoded by other sequences in the same sample as well. The rearrangement links TRBV5-8 to TRBJ1-5, with D hard to call. Trimming took off 0 bases at V and 0 bases at J, with 1 base between the two ends. CDR1 and CDR2 from the germline V gene are SGHTS and YDEGEE. CDR3 length: 13 residues. The CDR3, as DNA: TGTGCCAGCAGCTTGGATAGCAATCAGCCCCAGCATTTT. Its protein product is CASSLDSNQPQHF.

The chain links TRBV2 to TRBJ2-7; 11 bases are a match to TRBD2. V shed 3 bases, J shed 3 bases, and the junction held 4 bases outside the gene matches. Germline values: CDR1 SNHLY, CDR2 FYNNEI. The CDR3 is made up of 15 amino acids. The CDR3 loop is CASSDELAGDYEQYF. In DNA form, the CDR3 reads TGTGCCAGCAGTGATGAACTAGCGGGGGACTACGAGCAGTACTTC.

This clone was counted a few times. The J gene is TRBJ2-3, the V gene TRBV29-1; D possibly matches TRBD1 or TRBD2 (5 bases each). The V end was cut by 7 bases, the J end by 4 bases, with 12 bases between. From germline, CDR1 is SQVTM and CDR2 ANQGSEA. CDR3 size: 12 residues. This CDR3 is CSAREGSDTQYF. CDR3 sequence (DNA): TGCAGCGCCCGTGAGGGGTCAGATACGCAGTATTTT.

The rearrangement uses TRBV9 and TRBJ2-1; 9 positions agree with TRBD2. V dropped 3 bases and J dropped 9; count of bases not matched to a gene: 10. In germline, CDR1 is SGDLS, CDR2 YYNGEE. The CDR3 is 15 amino acids. The CDR3 loop reads CASSEVAGGPPEQFF. CDR3 nucleotide sequence: TGTGCCAGCAGCGAAGTGGCGGGAGGGCCGCCTGAGCAGTTCTTC.

This clone was recorded once. This chain joins TRBV19 and TRBJ2-3, with D perhaps TRBD1 (6 bases). The V and J ends lost 8 bases and 0 bases respectively, with 15 bases between them. The CDR3 has 15 residues. From germline, CDR1 is LNHDA and CDR2 SQIVND (reference sequence). The CDR3 protein is CASGLGQFSTDTQYF. For the CDR3, the DNA is TGTGCCAGTGGCCTAGGACAGTTCAGCACAGATACGCAGTATTTT.

J is TRBJ2-2 and V is TRBV3-1 (or the pseudogene TRBV3-2), with 7 bases fitting TRBD2. Trimming cost V 0 bases and J 1 base; bases outside gene matches: 5. Germline V CDR1 and CDR2: LGHDT, YNNKEL (reference sequence). The CDR3 loop spans 17 amino acids. The CDR3 spells CASSQDVVAGNTGELFF. The CDR3 DNA sequence: TGTGCCAGCAGCCAAGATGTCGTAGCGGGGAACACCGGGGAGCTGTTTTTT.

The chain recombines TRBV2 with TRBJ2-3, with D possibly matching TRBD2 (5 bases). V dropped 6 bases and J dropped 2 bases, with 9 bases sitting between them. CDR1 and CDR2 (germline): SNHLY, FYNNEI. CDR3 length: 13 residues. The CDR3 loop is CASRRRDTDTQYF. CDR3 DNA sequence: TGTGCCAGCAGGAGACGGGACACAGATACGCAGTATTTT.

The J gene is TRBJ2-7, the V gene TRBV28, with 9 bases identical to TRBD1. Germline V gene lookup returns CDR1 MDHEN and CDR2 SYDVKM. This CDR3 is built from 16 residues. V was clipped by 3 bases and J by 6 bases; unmatched bases: 12. The CDR3 DNA follows: TGTGCCAGCAGTTTTCTTAAAGGGACAGGGCCTCGCGAGCAGTACTTC. Translating gives CASSFLKGTGPREQYF. The variable domain in full, completed from reference TRBV28 and TRBJ2-7, reads DVKVTQSSRYLVKRTGEKVFLECVQDMDHENMFWYRQDPGLGLRLIYFSYDVKMKEKGDIPEGYSVSREKKERFSLILESASTNQTSMYLCASSFLKGTGPREQYFGPGTRLTVT.

The gene calls are TRBV7-2 and TRBJ2-1; the D gene is possibly TRBD2 (7 bases). Germline loops: CDR1 SGHTA, CDR2 FQGNSA. The CDR3 loop spans 14 amino acids. Trimming took 2 bases from V and 10 from J, leaving 15 bases between them. In DNA form, the CDR3 reads TGTGCCAGCAGCTTATCCAACGGGGGGCCCGAGCAGTTCTTC. It encodes CASSLSNGGPEQFF.

J is TRBJ2-7 and V is TRBV5-1, with D uncertain. The germline CDR1 and CDR2 sequences are SGHRS and YFSETQ. This CDR3 has 13 amino acids. V was clipped by 0 bases and J by 4 bases, with 8 bases between them. In DNA, the CDR3 is TGCGCCAGCAGCTTGGGGGTGGGTTACGAGCAGTACTTC. Residues: CASSLGVGYEQYF.

The CDR3 loop reads CASSLGSGTAMNTEAFF. CDR3 nucleotide sequence: TGTGCCAGCAGCTTAGGTTCCGGGACAGCCATGAACACTGAAGCTTTCTTT. The rearrangement uses TRBV7-9 and TRBJ1-1; TRBD1 aligns across 7 bases. This CDR3 spans 17 amino acids. The J segment lost 0 bases and the V segment lost 1 base, leaving 8 bases of the junction unmatched. Germline V gene data show CDR1 as SEHNR and CDR2 as FQNEAQ (reference sequence).

This clone was observed once. The rearrangement uses TRBV7-8 and TRBJ2-7; D unclear. V was shortened by 5 bases and J by 0 bases, with 11 bases between the two germline ends. This CDR3 is built from 14 residues. Germline CDR1 reads SGHVS; CDR2 reads FQNEAQ. CDR3 DNA sequence: TGTGCCAGCAGCGATCCCATACGCTCCTACGAGCAGTACTTC. Translating it yields CASSDPIRSYEQYF.

This rearrangement joins TRBV19 to TRBJ1-1, with D unclear. The CDR3 loop spans 15 amino acids. Germline lookup yields CDR1 LNHDA and CDR2 SQIVND (reference sequence). V lost 0 bases to trimming and J lost 0 bases, with 8 bases between them. The CDR3 is CASSIEGGLNTEAFF. CDR3 sequence (DNA): TGTGCCAGTAGTATAGAGGGCGGGTTGAACACTGAAGCTTTCTTT.

The chain links TRBV9 to TRBJ2-3; 7 nucleotides line up with TRBD1. This CDR3 is 15 amino acids long. Germline loops: CDR1 SGDLS, CDR2 YYNGEE. Unmatched junction bases numbered 12, after V lost 5 bases and J lost 6 bases. CDR3 nucleotide sequence: TGTGCCAGCAGTGAACAGGGGTTCTCGTCCGATACGCAGTATTTT. Translation gives CASSEQGFSSDTQYF.

This clone appeared once. This sequence joins TRBV5-1 and TRBJ1-1; 7 bases map to TRBD1. V shed 0 bases, J shed 0 bases, and the junction held 5 bases outside the gene matches. This CDR3 contains 16 residues. Germline CDR1 reads SGHRS; CDR2 reads YFSETQ. The CDR3, as DNA: TGCGCCAGCAGCTTGGGTCAGGGGGGCCTGAACACTGAAGCTTTCTTT. Translation gives CASSLGQGGLNTEAFF.

V and J are TRBV12-3 or TRBV12-4 and TRBJ2-1; TRBD1 matches at 9 bases. The CDR3 sequence is 13 residues long. Unmatched junction bases numbered 3, after V lost 4 bases and J lost 8 bases. CDR3 amino acids: CASSWTGVDEQFF. CDR3 sequence (DNA): TGTGCCAGCAGTTGGACAGGGGTCGATGAGCAGTTCTTC.